This T cell receptor (beta chain) appears in the sequencing data of a study of shared clonotypes between healthy human individuals. Across the study: Each donor had three CD4 naive, three CD4 memory, two CD8 naive and one CD8 memory plate.

The CDR3 covers 16 residues. The germline V gene has CDR1 MDHEN and CDR2 SYDVKM. After removal of 5 bases from V and 1 base from J, the junction contained 9 bases not matched to a gene. TCRdb's table, derived via immunoSEQ multiplex PCR, lists solely in-frame clones and lacks some. There are 2 million to 3 million clones in the sample; 93% occur only once, and around 0.4% lies in the top ten. This receptor was identified in a man aged 18 to 35 in good health. Some clones in this sample may be carry-over from other donors' samples. This chain links TRBV28 with TRBJ2-3; 7 bases are shared with TRBD1. What was sequenced was naive CD4+ T cells from PBMCs. Indicated subset: CD45RA+ positively selected. The CDR3 here is CASSSDLGQRTDTQYF. The CDR3 DNA is TGTGCCAGCAGTAGCGACCTGGGACAGCGCACAGATACGCAGTATTTT.